This T cell receptor (beta chain) stems from a study of T cells in localized non-small cell lung cancer. Study conclusions and caveats: Compared with tumor, uninvolved adjacent lung displayed greater T cell clonality, ranking highest overall. Because researchers sequenced only one region of the tumor, heterogeneity is still possible.

The CDR3 runs 13 residues. Germline V CDR1 and CDR2: SNHLY, FYNNEI. The J segment lost 2 bases and the V segment lost 6 bases, leaving 4 bases of the junction unmatched. In its sample, this clone was seen once. Its specificity is not known. TCRdb's table, derived via immunoSEQ multiplex PCR, lists solely in-frame clones and lacks some. The table has about 59,000 clones, approximately 90% seen once. The sequenced sample was peripheral blood, obtained before any cancer treatment. The J gene is TRBJ2-7, the V gene TRBV2, with 7 positions matching TRBD1. The origin of this receptor is a man aged 40-75 years with stage I lung adenocarcinoma. The CDR3 DNA sequence: TGTGCCAGCAGGCTGGACAGGCCCTACGAGCAGTACTTC. Its translation: CASRLDRPYEQYF.